This T cell receptor (beta chain) stems from a study of blood T cell repertoires in COVID-19 (dated by TCRdb to 2019 to 2021). Some background on the complete study: The collaborator samples originated in the United States, Italy and Spain and spanned the acute and convalescent phases of COVID-19. Where available, HLA class I and class II types were obtained from metadata supplied by the sample provider rather than from assay-based typing. Subjects who had been exposed to COVID-19, were actively infected with it, or had recovered from it provided the deeply sampled blood TCRbeta repertoires that made up the dataset. The samples were drawn from the first 160 participants of the ongoing ImmuneRACE study and from 950 to 1,500 subjects provided by 6 global collaborators. The sample metadata nearly always contained a de-identified subject ID, COVID-19 status, age in years and sex. The prospective study material was composed of cDNA or gDNA derived from T cells, B-cell-depleted T cells, or PBMCs. The repertoires were released in a freely available public database meant as a resource for research on the immune response to SARS-CoV-2.

Each collaborating institution followed its own protocols to collect whole blood in K2EDTA tubes. For TCRbeta analysis, collaborator samples were shipped as frozen whole blood, as isolated PBMCs, or as DNA extracted from either sample type. Overall study results and their limits: Clinical and demographic metadata were provided uncurated, with the amount varying by source and participant.

The CDR3, from cysteine to phenylalanine, totals 15 residues. Here the CDR3 DNA is all that survives: 45 bases in frame from base 1. Looking up the germline V gene yields CDR1 SQVTM and CDR2 ANQGSEA. Trimming removed 5 bases from V and 5 bases from J; the gene matches leave 13 bases unexplained. TCRbeta CDR3 regions were amplified from genomic DNA by means of the immunoSEQ Assay, a bias-controlled multiplex PCR. In the source study's methods: The number of nucleated cells in each sample was estimated by amplification of reference gene primers within the assay. Sequence reads were collapsed and filtered to measure the absolute abundance of every unique TCRbeta CDR3 rearrangement. For each sample, productive Simpson clonality was calculated as the square root of Simpson's diversity index over productive rearrangements. This is the immuneACCESS table as TCRdb keeps it, with only in-frame sequences that have V and J called. A part of the clones is gone; compared with another copy, unresolved V genes explain less than half, and the rest is unexplained. The V and J calls and clone size were taken over from that table, and D and trimming were inferred from the DNA. Across this sample there are 160,000 or so clones, with about 80% seen only once. The ten largest account for around 7% of the sample.

Of note for this clone: There is no known antigen for this receptor. It has no much larger one-base neighbor in the sample; base qualities were not kept.

This receptor was identified in a man aged 65 to 85 with active or convalescent COVID-19. The chain links TRBV29-1 with TRBJ2-5, and TRBD2 matches 8 of the central bases. Sequencing used peripheral blood. The encoded CDR3 is CSVLPSSGGAETQYF. The DNA sequence follows: TGCAGCGTTCTTCCTTCATCGGGGGGGGCGGAGACCCAGTACTTC.